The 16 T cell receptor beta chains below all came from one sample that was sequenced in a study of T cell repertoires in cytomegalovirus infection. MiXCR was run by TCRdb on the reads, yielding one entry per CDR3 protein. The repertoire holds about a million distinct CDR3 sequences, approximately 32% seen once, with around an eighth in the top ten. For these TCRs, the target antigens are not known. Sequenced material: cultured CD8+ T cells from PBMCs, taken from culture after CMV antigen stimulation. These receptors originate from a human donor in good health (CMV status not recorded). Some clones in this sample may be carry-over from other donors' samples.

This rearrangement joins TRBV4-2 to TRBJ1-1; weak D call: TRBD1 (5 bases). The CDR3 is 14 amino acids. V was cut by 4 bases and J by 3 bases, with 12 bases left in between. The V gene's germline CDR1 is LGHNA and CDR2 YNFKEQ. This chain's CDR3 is CASSLRVVDTEAFF. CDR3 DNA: TGTGCCAGCAGCCTCAGGGTAGTGGACACTGAAGCTTTCTTT.

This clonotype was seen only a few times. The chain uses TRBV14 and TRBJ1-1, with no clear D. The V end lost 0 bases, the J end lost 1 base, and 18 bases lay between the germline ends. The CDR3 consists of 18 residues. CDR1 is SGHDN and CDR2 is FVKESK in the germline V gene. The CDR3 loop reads CASSQDRWYWGRNTEAFF. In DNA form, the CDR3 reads TGTGCCAGCAGCCAAGACCGGTGGTATTGGGGTCGGAACACTGAAGCTTTCTTT.

The CDR3 DNA is TGTGCCAGCAGTCTACATTCGTACCAAGAGACCCAGTACTTC. Encoded protein: CASSLHSYQETQYF. This chain connects TRBV12-3 or TRBV12-4 to TRBJ2-5; unclear D gene. Deletions cut 5 bases from V and 0 bases from J, with 10 bases between. This CDR3 is built from 14 residues.

CDR3 region: CAISDPGQGSFEQYF. CDR3 coding DNA: TGTGCCATCAGTGACCCGGGACAGGGATCTTTCGAGCAGTACTTC. The chain joins TRBV10-3 to TRBJ2-7, with 9 nucleotides matching TRBD1. Germline V lookup: CDR1 ENHRY, CDR2 SYGVKD. The CDR3 spans 15 residues. The V gene end was trimmed by 3 bases and the J gene end by 6 bases; junction bases not matched to a gene: 9.

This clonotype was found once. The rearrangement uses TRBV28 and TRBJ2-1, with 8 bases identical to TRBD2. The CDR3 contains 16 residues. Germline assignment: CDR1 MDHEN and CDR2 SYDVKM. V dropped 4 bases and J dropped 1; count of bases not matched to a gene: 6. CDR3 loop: CASSSLLAGSYNEQFF. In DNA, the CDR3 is TGTGCCAGCAGTTCCCTCCTAGCGGGTTCCTACAATGAGCAGTTCTTC.

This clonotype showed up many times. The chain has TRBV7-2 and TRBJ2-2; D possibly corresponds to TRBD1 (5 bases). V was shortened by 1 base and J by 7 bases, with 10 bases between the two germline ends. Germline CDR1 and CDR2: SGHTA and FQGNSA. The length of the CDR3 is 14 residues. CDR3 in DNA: TGTGCCAGCAGCTTAGGGGGCGCAGGCGGGGAGCTGTTTTTT. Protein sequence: CASSLGGAGGELFF.

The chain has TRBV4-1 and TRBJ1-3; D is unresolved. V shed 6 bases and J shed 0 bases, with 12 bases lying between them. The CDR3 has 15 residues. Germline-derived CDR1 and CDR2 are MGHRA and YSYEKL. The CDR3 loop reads CASRPEATSGNTIYF. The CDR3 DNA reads TGCGCCAGCAGGCCAGAAGCAACCTCTGGAAACACCATATATTTT.

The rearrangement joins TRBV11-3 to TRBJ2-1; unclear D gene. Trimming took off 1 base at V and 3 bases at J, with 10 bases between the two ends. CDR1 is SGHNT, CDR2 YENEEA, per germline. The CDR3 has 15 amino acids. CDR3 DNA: TGTGCCAGCAGCTTAGGGGAACAGTACTACAATGAGCAGTTCTTC. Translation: CASSLGEQYYNEQFF.

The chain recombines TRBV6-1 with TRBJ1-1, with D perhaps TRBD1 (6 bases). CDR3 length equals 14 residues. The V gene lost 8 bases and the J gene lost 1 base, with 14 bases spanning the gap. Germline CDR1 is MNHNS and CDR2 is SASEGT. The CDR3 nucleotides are TGTGCCAGCCAGAGGGGGGTAGGGAACACTGAAGCTTTCTTT. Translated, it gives CASQRGVGNTEAFF.

The CDR3 loop reads CASSHRTSGDYNEQFF. CDR3 DNA sequence: TGTGCCAGCAGCCATCGGACTAGCGGGGACTACAATGAGCAGTTCTTC. The rearrangement uses TRBV2 and TRBJ2-1; TRBD2 agrees at 12 bases. CDR3 length: 16 residues. CDR1 and CDR2 (germline): SNHLY, FYNNEI. V gave up 6 bases and J gave up 3 bases; unmatched junction bases: 6.

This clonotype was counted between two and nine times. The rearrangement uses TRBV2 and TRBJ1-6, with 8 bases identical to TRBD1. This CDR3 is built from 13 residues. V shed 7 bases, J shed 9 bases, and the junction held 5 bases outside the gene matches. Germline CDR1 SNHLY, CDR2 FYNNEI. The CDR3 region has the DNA TGTGCCAGCACGGACAGGGTATCTTCACCCCTCCACTTT. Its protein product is CASTDRVSSPLHF.

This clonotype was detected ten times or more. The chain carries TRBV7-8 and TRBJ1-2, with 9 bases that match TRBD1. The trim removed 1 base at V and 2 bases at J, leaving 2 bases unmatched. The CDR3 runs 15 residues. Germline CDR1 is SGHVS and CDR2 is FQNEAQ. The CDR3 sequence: CASSLGTGENYGYTF. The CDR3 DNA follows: TGTGCCAGCAGCTTAGGGACAGGGGAAAACTATGGCTACACCTTC.

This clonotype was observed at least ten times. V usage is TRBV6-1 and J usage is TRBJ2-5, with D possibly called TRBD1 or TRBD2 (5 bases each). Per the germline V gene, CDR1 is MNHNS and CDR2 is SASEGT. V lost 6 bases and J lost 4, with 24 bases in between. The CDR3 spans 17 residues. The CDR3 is CASSYGMGPERAETQYF. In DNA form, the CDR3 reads TGTGCCAGCAGCTATGGGATGGGGCCCGAGAGGGCAGAGACCCAGTACTTC.

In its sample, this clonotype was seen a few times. The CDR3 coding sequence is TGTGCCAGCAGCTTAAAAAGCATGAACACTGAAGCTTTCTTT. Translation gives CASSLKSMNTEAFF. The V gene is TRBV7-8, the J gene TRBJ1-1, with D uncertain. The CDR3 extends over 14 amino acids. In germline, CDR1 is SGHVS, CDR2 FQNEAQ. Trimming removed 2 bases from V and 0 bases from J, with 7 bases in between.

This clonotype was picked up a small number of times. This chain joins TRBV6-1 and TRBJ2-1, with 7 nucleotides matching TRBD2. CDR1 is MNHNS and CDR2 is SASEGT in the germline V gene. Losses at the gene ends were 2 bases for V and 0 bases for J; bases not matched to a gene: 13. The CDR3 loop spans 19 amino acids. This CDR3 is CASSEMERGYSPSYNEQFF. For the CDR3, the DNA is TGTGCCAGCAGTGAAATGGAGCGGGGCTATTCACCCTCCTACAATGAGCAGTTCTTC.

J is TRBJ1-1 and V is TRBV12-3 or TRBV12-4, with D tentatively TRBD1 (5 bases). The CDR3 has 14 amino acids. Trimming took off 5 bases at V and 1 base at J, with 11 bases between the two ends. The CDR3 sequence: CASSGRQRNTEAFF. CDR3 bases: TGTGCCAGCAGTGGGCGACAGAGGAACACTGAAGCTTTCTTT.